This T cell receptor (beta chain) comes out of a study of shared clonotypes between healthy human individuals. Study at large: Every donor yielded three CD4 naive, three CD4 memory, two CD8 naive and one CD8 memory plate. Study results and caveats: Naive CD4 clonotype sharing across four donors was around 5.5%.

Naive CD8 cells comprised CD45RO-negative, CCR7-positively selected cells, excluding terminally differentiated effector memory CD45RA+ cells. Turning to this clone: Antigen: not known.

The length of the CDR3 is 13 residues. The germline V and J ends were trimmed by 0 bases and 7 bases, with 7 bases remaining between them. CDR1 SGHNT and CDR2 YYREEE come from the germline V gene (reference sequence). Authors' analysis steps: With immunoSEQ giving junction-only sequences and no quality scores, filtering differed. Clones were read by immunoSEQ multiplex PCR, and TCRdb kept only the in-frame ones, dropping some. Clonal size and the V and J genes are those of that table, whereas D and trimming came from the DNA. The sample yields some 2 million clones, about 95% seen once. The sequence derives from a man between 18 and 29 years old in good health. Sequenced input: naive CD8+ T cells sorted from blood. The chain carries TRBV5-4 and TRBJ2-2; no reliable D call. The CDR3 protein is CASSLGGNGELFF. CDR3 coding DNA: TGTGCCAGCAGCTTGGGGGGAAACGGGGAGCTGTTTTTT.